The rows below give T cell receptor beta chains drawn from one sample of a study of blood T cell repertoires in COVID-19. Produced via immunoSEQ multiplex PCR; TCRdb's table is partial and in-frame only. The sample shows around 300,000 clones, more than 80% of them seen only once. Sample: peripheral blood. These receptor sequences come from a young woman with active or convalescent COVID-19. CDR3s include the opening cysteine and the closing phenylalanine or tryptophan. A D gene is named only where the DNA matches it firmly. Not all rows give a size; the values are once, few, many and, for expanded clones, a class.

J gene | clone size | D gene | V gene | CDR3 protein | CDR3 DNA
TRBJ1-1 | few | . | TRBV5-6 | CASSMPQGRNTEAFF | TGTGCCAGCAGCATGCCTCAGGGGCGGAACACTGAAGCTTTCTTT
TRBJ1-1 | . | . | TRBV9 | CASSPATGTEAFF | TGTGCCAGCAGCCCAGCGACAGGCACTGAAGCTTTCTTT
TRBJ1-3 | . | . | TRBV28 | CASSPGTWGNTIYF | TGTGCCAGCAGTCCTGGGACATGGGGAAACACCATATATTTT
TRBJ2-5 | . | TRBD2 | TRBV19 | CASSISERGTQYF | TGTGCCAGTAGTATATCCGAGCGGGGGACCCAGTACTTC
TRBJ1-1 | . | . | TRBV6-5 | CASSYSIQEGRAFF | TGTGCCAGCAGTTACTCGATTCAGGAGGGGCGGGCTTTCTTT
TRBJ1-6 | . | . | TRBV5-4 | CASSFDSSYNSPLHF | TGTGCCAGCAGCTTCGATAGCTCCTATAATTCACCCCTCCACTTT
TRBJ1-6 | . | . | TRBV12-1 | CASSFSGKLAIGSPLHF | TGTGCCAGCAGCTTTTCGGGGAAGTTGGCTATAGGTTCACCCCTCCACTTT
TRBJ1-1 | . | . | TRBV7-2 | CASTPSGNTEAFF | TGTGCCAGCACCCCCAGCGGGAACACTGAAGCTTTCTTT
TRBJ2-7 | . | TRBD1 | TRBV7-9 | CASSPQGQAAF | TGTGCCAGCAGCCCCCAGGGACAGGCCGCCTTC
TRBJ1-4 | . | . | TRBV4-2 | CASSLSGEAEILFF | TGTGCCAGCAGCCTGTCGGGGGAAGCCGAAATACTGTTTTTT
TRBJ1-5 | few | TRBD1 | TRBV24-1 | CATSDKTGVQPQHF | TGTGCCACCAGTGATAAGACAGGGGTCCAGCCCCAGCATTTT
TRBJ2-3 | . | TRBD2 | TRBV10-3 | CAAGGRGTDTQYF | TGTGCCGCGGGGGGGCGGGGCACAGATACGCAGTATTTT
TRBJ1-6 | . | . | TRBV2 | CASSLTGYNSPLHF | TGTGCCAGCAGTTTGACGGGGTATAATTCACCCCTCCACTTT
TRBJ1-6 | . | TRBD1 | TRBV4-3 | CASSQDGTGLALHF | TGCGCCAGCAGCCAGGATGGGACAGGTTTAGCCCTCCACTTT
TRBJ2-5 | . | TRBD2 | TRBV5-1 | CASSFSSGPRETQYF | TGCGCCAGCAGCTTCTCTAGCGGGCCGCGGGAGACCCAGTACTTC
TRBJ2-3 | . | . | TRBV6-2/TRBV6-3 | CASSSLRAVLLDTQYF | TGTGCCAGCAGTTCCTTGCGAGCGGTCCTATTGGATACGCAGTATTTT
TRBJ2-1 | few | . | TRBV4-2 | CASSPGLHNEQFF | TGTGCCAGCAGCCCGGGACTTCACAATGAGCAGTTCTTC
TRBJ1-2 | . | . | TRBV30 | CACPLSGSYGYTF | TGTGCCTGTCCTCTGTCGGGGTCCTATGGCTACACCTTC
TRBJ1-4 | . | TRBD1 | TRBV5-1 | CASSPVTGTNEKLFF | TGCGCCAGCAGCCCAGTGACAGGGACTAATGAAAAACTGTTTTTT
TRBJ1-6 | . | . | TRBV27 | CASSSGYNSPLHF | TGTGCCAGCAGTTCAGGGTATAATTCACCCCTCCACTTT
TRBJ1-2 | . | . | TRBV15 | CATSHEWGQGYGYTF | TGTGCCACCAGCCACGAATGGGGGCAGGGCTATGGCTACACCTTC
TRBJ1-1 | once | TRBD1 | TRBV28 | CASFPPKGQGETEAFF | TGTGCCAGCTTTCCTCCTAAGGGACAGGGAGAAACTGAAGCTTTCTTT